Listed below are T cell receptor beta chains from one sample, sequenced in a study of vaccination and CD4 T cells after COVID-19. TCRdb re-called the PCR reads with MiXCR, one entry per CDR3 protein. The sample contains some 9,000 distinct CDR3 sequences, over 70% of which appear only once. These TCRs are of unknown antigen specificity. Sequenced material: CD4+ T cells from blood, cultured in vitro. The receptors here all came from a human donor who had recovered from COVID-19. Both conserved end residues are trimmed from each CDR3. A D gene is named only where the DNA matches it firmly. Size is omitted from some rows. Given values are once, few, many or a class for expanded clones.

TRBV28	.	.	TRBJ2-3	ATTRTDTQY
TRBV20-1	TRBD2	.	TRBJ2-5	SARDIAGVGETQY
TRBV6-1	.	.	TRBJ1-3	ASSRETLASGNTIY
TRBV21-1	.	.	TRBJ2-7	ASSGRGLAGAYEQY
TRBV2	.	.	TRBJ1-6	ASSPGPKGRSPLH
TRBV20-1	.	.	TRBJ2-5	SARVGGETQY
TRBV28	.	.	TRBJ1-1	ASRESLGGTEAF
TRBV20-1	.	.	TRBJ2-7	SASSGTGLHEQY
TRBV19	.	.	TRBJ2-3	ASSQGPLTDTQY
TRBV20-1	.	.	TRBJ1-6	SAREGSSSPLH
TRBV7-2	.	.	TRBJ2-5	ASSLVSSSQETQY
TRBV19	.	.	TRBJ1-5	ASSIDPRTVNQPQH
TRBV7-2	.	.	TRBJ2-3	ASSLGLLTTDTQY
TRBV11-2	TRBD1	.	TRBJ1-6	ASSSLQGSSSPLH
TRBV5-1	.	.	TRBJ1-1	ASSLGLDGVNTEAF
TRBV7-9	TRBD2	.	TRBJ2-4	ASSLGGLALAKNIQY
TRBV20-1	.	.	TRBJ1-1	SARKQGGGEWTEAF
TRBV7-9	.	.	TRBJ2-6	ASYRGGANVLT
TRBV7-9	.	.	TRBJ2-1	ASSLAPFPIYNEQF
TRBV20-1	TRBD2	.	TRBJ2-1	SAYSGGAIGEQF
TRBV15	.	.	TRBJ2-2	ATREHSNTGELF
TRBV7-2	.	few	TRBJ1-1	ASSLEAGIEAF
TRBV20-1	.	.	TRBJ1-5	SARDLRGDQPQH
TRBV7-2	.	.	TRBJ2-3	ASSLGRLSTDTQY
TRBV30	TRBD1	.	TRBJ1-6	AWGGQNNSPLH
TRBV2	.	few	TRBJ2-2	ASSEGSGELF
TRBV2	.	.	TRBJ1-2	ASKEGEGYYGYT
TRBV6-1	TRBD1	.	TRBJ1-5	ASTADRASNQPQH
TRBV6-1	TRBD1	.	TRBJ2-7	ASTTGTGVYEQY
TRBV6-2/TRBV6-3	.	.	TRBJ1-2	ASSVDGGGNYGYT
TRBV11-3	.	.	TRBJ2-2	ASSLVSSDTGELF
TRBV10-3	.	.	TRBJ1-2	AISESQDLRGGYT
TRBV6-2/TRBV6-3	.	.	TRBJ1-5	ASSYPLGRAGQPQH
TRBV20-1	TRBD2	.	TRBJ2-2	SAGGTSGDRDTGELF
TRBV20-1	.	.	TRBJ2-1	SARDFAGWMGNEQF
TRBV28	TRBD1	.	TRBJ1-2	ASSFPRSTGGMRSSLLYGYT
TRBV30	.	.	TRBJ1-2	AWVIPGPLYGYT
TRBV10-3	.	.	TRBJ1-1	AFKGDMNTEAF
TRBV2	TRBD1	.	TRBJ1-1	ASSWDRARNTEAF
TRBV7-2	.	once	TRBJ2-4	ASSPSLVKNIQY
TRBV11-2	TRBD2	.	TRBJ2-7	ASSPRGGSASSYEQY
TRBV28	TRBD2	.	TRBJ2-1	ASSPAGDYNEQF
TRBV12-3/TRBV12-4	.	once	TRBJ1-6	ASSFGGARNSPLH
TRBV11-2	.	.	TRBJ1-6	ASSLPNSPLH
TRBV11-2	.	.	TRBJ1-5	ASSSGAFNQPQH
TRBV19	.	.	TRBJ2-3	ASSIPFRGQTNWDTDTQY
TRBV10-3	.	.	TRBJ1-2	AIRPRGNYGYT
TRBV5-5	.	.	TRBJ2-4	ASSDRFDGPAKNIQY
TRBV20-1	.	.	TRBJ1-2	SARERAANYGYT
TRBV6-1	.	.	TRBJ2-3	ASRGGDKRDTQY
TRBV20-1	.	.	TRBJ1-1	SAASVLNTEAF
TRBV10-1	TRBD1	.	TRBJ2-2	ASSTDRATGELF
TRBV20-1	TRBD2	.	TRBJ2-5	SGLAFQETQY
TRBV7-2	.	.	TRBJ1-1	ASSFLSNTEAF
TRBV6-1	TRBD2	.	TRBJ2-3	ASSGLAFGDTQY
TRBV28	TRBD1	.	TRBJ1-2	ASSSPGTGTNYGYT
TRBV20-1	.	.	TRBJ1-2	SRDRQDGYT